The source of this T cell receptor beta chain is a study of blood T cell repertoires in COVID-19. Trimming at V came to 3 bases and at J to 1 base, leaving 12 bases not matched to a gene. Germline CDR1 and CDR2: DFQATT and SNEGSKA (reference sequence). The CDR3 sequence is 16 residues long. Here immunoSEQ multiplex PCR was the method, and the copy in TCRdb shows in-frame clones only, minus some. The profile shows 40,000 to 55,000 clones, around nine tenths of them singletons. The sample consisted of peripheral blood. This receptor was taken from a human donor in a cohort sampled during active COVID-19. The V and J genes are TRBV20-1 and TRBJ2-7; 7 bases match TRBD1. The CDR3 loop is CSASLGPGQMSYEQYF. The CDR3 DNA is TGCAGTGCTAGTTTAGGGCCGGGACAGATGTCCTACGAGCAGTACTTC.